A single sample is the source of the 24 T cell receptor beta chains below, sequenced in a study of T-cell memory formation after mild COVID-19. TCRdb reprocessed the 5' RACE reads with MiXCR, giving one entry per CDR3 protein. The sample has a few hundred thousand distinct CDR3 sequences, roughly 23% seen once; the top ten hold around 12%. What was sequenced was PBMCs or a T cell subset sorted from them (not recorded which). Every receptor here comes from an adult woman who had mild COVID-19 (a few samples of this study predate the infection). Cell type and time point are not known.

This rearrangement joins TRBV7-9 to TRBJ2-7; 7 bases agree with TRBD1. The CDR3 runs to 15 residues. CDR1 is SEHNR, CDR2 FQNEAQ, per germline (reference sequence). Trimming cost V 0 bases and J 2 bases; bases outside gene matches: 4. For the CDR3, the DNA is TGTGCCAGCAGCTTAGCCGACAGGGACGCCTACGAGCAGTACTTC. It translates to CASSLADRDAYEQYF.

This clonotype was observed a few times. This chain links TRBV2 with TRBJ2-7, with D possibly being TRBD1 or TRBD2 (5 bases each). The ends were cut back, 0 bases at V and 0 bases at J, with 12 bases in the middle. This CDR3 has 16 amino acids. CDR1 SNHLY and CDR2 FYNNEI come from the germline V gene. CDR3 in amino acids: CASSEAHRDGSYEQYF. CDR3 nucleotide sequence: TGTGCCAGCAGTGAAGCCCACCGGGACGGCTCCTACGAGCAGTACTTC. Supplemented by reference TRBV2 and TRBJ2-7, the full variable domain reads EPEVTQTPSHQVTQMGQEVILRCVPISNHLYFYWYRQILGQKVEFLVSFYNNEISEKSEIFDDQFSVERPDGSNFTLKIRSTKLEDSAMYFCASSEAHRDGSYEQYFGPGTRLTVT.

This clonotype was counted a single time. The V and J genes are TRBV6-1 and TRBJ1-4; no firm D call. Germline V gene sequence: CDR1 MNHNS, CDR2 SASEGT. The CDR3 is 14 residues long. V was trimmed by 6 bases and J by 4 bases, leaving 12 bases between them. The CDR3: CASRNDRGNEKLFF. The CDR3, as DNA: TGTGCCAGCAGGAATGATCGGGGTAATGAAAAACTGTTTTTT.

V gene TRBV3-1 combines with J gene TRBJ1-1, with D hard to call. V was clipped by 0 bases and J by 5 bases, with 10 bases between them. This CDR3 contains 14 residues. In germline, CDR1 is LGHDT, CDR2 YNNKEL (reference sequence). CDR3 bases: TGTGCCAGCAGCCAAGATGGCGGGAGAACTGAAGCTTTCTTT. Amino acid sequence: CASSQDGGRTEAFF.

This rearrangement joins TRBV6-2 or TRBV6-3 to TRBJ1-1; TRBD1 agrees at 7 bases. CDR3 length: 17 amino acids. With V trimmed by 0 bases and J by 0 bases, 7 bases remained unmatched. The V gene's germline CDR1 is MNHEY and CDR2 SVGEGT. This chain's CDR3 is CASSYSIRGRMNTEAFF. The CDR3 region has the DNA TGTGCCAGCAGTTACTCGATCAGGGGGAGGATGAACACTGAAGCTTTCTTT.

This clonotype has more than one count but fewer than ten. The rearrangement links TRBV29-1 to TRBJ2-1; tentative D call: TRBD1 (6 bases). Deletions cut 7 bases from V and 8 bases from J, with 18 bases between. The V gene's germline CDR1 is SQVTM and CDR2 ANQGSEA. This CDR3 has 13 amino acids. CDR3 nucleotide sequence: TGCAGCGCATGGACAGCCGGCTGGGATGAGCAGTTCTTC. This encodes CSAWTAGWDEQFF.

There are a few counts of this clonotype. The gene calls are TRBV12-3 or TRBV12-4 and TRBJ2-3; 8 bases line up with TRBD1. This CDR3 has 14 residues. Losses at the gene ends were 6 bases for V and 6 bases for J; bases not matched to a gene: 8. The CDR3: CASSPDRVVDTQYF. The CDR3 DNA reads as TGTGCCAGCAGCCCGGACAGGGTAGTTGATACGCAGTATTTT.

This clonotype came up a few times. J is TRBJ2-7 and V is TRBV12-3 or TRBV12-4, with no clear D. This CDR3 region has 12 residues. Trimming left V 7 bases short and J 4 bases short, with 11 bases between. The CDR3 region has the DNA TGTGCCAGCAATGCTGAGAGTTACGAGCAGTACTTC. Translation gives CASNAESYEQYF.

The chain couples TRBV19 to TRBJ2-2, with D maybe TRBD2 (5 bases). Trimming removed 0 bases at V and 2 bases at J, with 13 bases between. Per the germline V gene, CDR1 is LNHDA and CDR2 is SQIVND (reference sequence). The CDR3 spans 17 residues. CDR3 region: CASSIDPSGLNTGELFF. As DNA, the CDR3 is TGTGCCAGTAGTATAGATCCGAGCGGCCTCAACACCGGGGAGCTGTTTTTT.

The genes are TRBV19 and TRBJ2-7; D unresolved. CDR3 length: 12 residues. From germline, CDR1 is LNHDA and CDR2 SQIVND (reference sequence). V lost 9 bases and J lost 3, with 12 bases in between. The CDR3 loop reads CASAQKGYEQYF. The CDR3 nucleotides are TGTGCCAGCGCCCAGAAGGGCTACGAGCAGTACTTC.

The chain employs TRBV9 and TRBJ2-7; 11 nucleotides line up with TRBD2. Trimming took 4 bases from V and 7 from J; bases not matched to a gene: 7. Germline V gene lookup returns CDR1 SGDLS and CDR2 YYNGEE. This CDR3 has 14 residues. CDR3 sequence: CASSFGTSGKEQYF. The DNA of the CDR3 is TGTGCCAGCAGCTTCGGGACTAGCGGTAAAGAGCAGTACTTC.

Only a few counts were recorded for this clonotype. The chain uses TRBV12-3 or TRBV12-4 and TRBJ1-4; D not certain. The CDR3 has 13 residues. With 8 bases removed from V and 5 bases from J, the gap between germline ends came to 12 bases. In nucleotides, the CDR3 is TGTGCCAGCCAGCTGGTCCCCAATGAAAAACTGTTTTTT. It is translated as CASQLVPNEKLFF.

The chain is built from TRBV7-3 and TRBJ1-5; D unclear. CDR3 length: 21 residues. Deletions cut 5 bases from V and 7 bases from J, with 36 bases between. Germline V lookup: CDR1 SGHTA, CDR2 FQGTGA. The CDR3 region is CASSPPPVTPRYGKEGQPQHF. CDR3 bases: TGTGCCAGCAGCCCGCCACCCGTCACACCGCGCTACGGTAAGGAGGGACAGCCCCAGCATTTT.

This clonotype has a handful of counts. This rearrangement joins TRBV2 to TRBJ2-1, with 9 bases aligning to TRBD1. Germline CDR1 is SNHLY and CDR2 is FYNNEI. V shed 9 bases, J shed 10 bases, and the junction held 7 bases outside the gene matches. This CDR3 comprises 12 residues. As DNA, the CDR3 is TGTGCCAGTTCAACAGGGGGCGGGGAGCAGTTCTTC. It is translated as CASSTGGGEQFF.

In regard to this clonotype: At one end, the junction sequence differs from germline, possibly due to a read error. The rearrangement joins TRBV7-3 to TRBJ2-7; 12 nucleotides match TRBD2. The length of the CDR3 is 18 residues. Per the germline V gene, CDR1 is SGHTA and CDR2 is FQGTGA. The CDR3 bases are TGTGCCATCAGCTCGAAGGGAGGACTAGCGGGATTCTCCTACGAGCAGTACTTC. Amino acid sequence: CAISSKGGLAGFSYEQYF.

There are a few counts of this clonotype. The CDR3 sequence is CASSVGAMGNQPQHF. CDR3 nucleotides: TGTGCCAGCAGTGTTGGGGCGATGGGCAATCAGCCCCAGCATTTT. This chain links TRBV27 with TRBJ1-5; D is possibly TRBD1 (5 bases). The germline V gene encodes CDR1 MNHEY and CDR2 SMNVEV (reference sequence). V gave up 5 bases and J gave up 2 bases, with 13 bases separating them. There are 15 residues in the CDR3.

This clonotype was observed a few times. The chain recombines TRBV5-1 with TRBJ2-1; TRBD2 agrees at 7 bases. The CDR3 runs 13 residues. CDR1 is SGHRS, CDR2 YFSETQ, per germline. V shed 5 bases, J shed 13 bases, and the junction held 12 bases outside the gene matches. The CDR3 region has the DNA TGCGCCAGCAGTTCCCACTCCGGGACTACACAGTTCTTC. This gives the protein CASSSHSGTTQFF.

This clonotype occurred a few times. The chain carries TRBV2 and TRBJ1-2; 12 nucleotides match TRBD1. The CDR3 is made up of 14 amino acids. Trimming took 6 bases from V and 8 from J; bases not matched to a gene: 7. Germline V gene lookup returns CDR1 SNHLY and CDR2 FYNNEI. In nucleotides, the CDR3 is TGTGCCAGCAGGATGGGACAGGGGGCTTACGGCTACACCTTC. This codes for CASRMGQGAYGYTF.

This clonotype was seen only a few times. The chain recombines TRBV24-1 with TRBJ2-2; D might be TRBD1 (6 bases). Trimming took 5 bases from V and 4 from J, leaving 13 bases between them. From germline, CDR1 is KGHDR and CDR2 SFDVKD. The CDR3 runs 15 residues. The CDR3 DNA reads TGTGCCACCAGTGGCCGCGAAGGGGGCACCGGGGAGCTGTTTTTT. Amino acids: CATSGREGGTGELFF.

This chain uses TRBV7-9 with TRBJ1-2; no clear D gene. CDR1 is SEHNR and CDR2 is FQNEAQ in the germline V gene (reference sequence). The CDR3 is made up of 13 amino acids. V dropped 5 bases and J dropped 3 bases, with 10 bases sitting between them. CDR3 protein: CASSQSIDYGYTF. DNA of the CDR3: TGTGCCAGCAGCCAGAGTATCGACTATGGCTACACCTTC.

This clonotype was detected only a few times. This chain links TRBV24-1 with TRBJ2-3, with 10 bases that match TRBD1. The CDR3 length is 16 residues. The V and J ends lost 1 base and 6 bases, in that order; junction bases with no gene match: 6. From germline, CDR1 is KGHDR and CDR2 SFDVKD. The CDR3 sequence: CATSDFTGTGDDTQYF. CDR3 nucleotides: TGTGCCACCAGTGATTTTACCGGGACAGGGGATGATACGCAGTATTTT.

The chain carries TRBV28 and TRBJ1-1, with no clear D. V dropped 2 bases and J dropped 0 bases, with 10 bases sitting between them. Germline V CDR1 and CDR2: MDHEN, SYDVKM. The CDR3 loop spans 15 amino acids. The CDR3 region has the DNA TGTGCCAGCAGTTTAGAGTCAAGGGTGAACACTGAAGCTTTCTTT. Encoded protein: CASSLESRVNTEAFF.

The chain combines TRBV18 with TRBJ2-2; TRBD1 matches at 9 bases. Trimming took 6 bases from V and 6 from J; bases not matched to a gene: 14. CDR3 length equals 17 residues. CDR1 is KGHSH, CDR2 LQKENI, per germline. In nucleotides, the CDR3 is TGTGCCAGCTCCTCCCACCCGGGACAGGGTATTGCCGGGGAGCTGTTTTTT. This sequence encodes CASSSHPGQGIAGELFF.

The gene calls are TRBV6-2 or TRBV6-3 and TRBJ2-7; 11 bases match TRBD2. Trimming cost V 3 bases and J 1 base; bases outside gene matches: 5. CDR1 is MNHEY and CDR2 is SVGEGT in the germline V gene. CDR3 length: 16 residues. This CDR3 is CASSYTSGRQSYEQYF. Written as DNA, the CDR3 is TGTGCCAGCAGTTATACTAGCGGGAGACAATCCTACGAGCAGTACTTC.